This record looks at one T cell receptor beta chain sequence and its context. PCR primers comprised 60 Vbeta and 13 Jbeta primers. This table comes from immunoSEQ multiplex PCR, and its TCRdb copy is limited to in-frame clones, with some not included. The sample carries 100,000 to 150,000 clones, 65% to 90% recorded once. The data stem from a study of cytomegalovirus exposure and HLA in healthy donors. This clonotype originated in a woman aged 18 to 35 in good health and CMV-seropositive. The sample was PBMCs.

The CDR3 spells CASSLLRPSGNTIYF. CDR3 DNA sequence: TGTGCCAGCAGCCTACTCAGGCCCTCTGGAAACACCATATATTTT. The genes are TRBV11-2 and TRBJ1-3; D ambiguous. Germline CDR1 and CDR2: SGHAT and FQNNGV. V was pared by 5 bases and J by 0 bases, with 11 bases between. The CDR3 has 15 residues.